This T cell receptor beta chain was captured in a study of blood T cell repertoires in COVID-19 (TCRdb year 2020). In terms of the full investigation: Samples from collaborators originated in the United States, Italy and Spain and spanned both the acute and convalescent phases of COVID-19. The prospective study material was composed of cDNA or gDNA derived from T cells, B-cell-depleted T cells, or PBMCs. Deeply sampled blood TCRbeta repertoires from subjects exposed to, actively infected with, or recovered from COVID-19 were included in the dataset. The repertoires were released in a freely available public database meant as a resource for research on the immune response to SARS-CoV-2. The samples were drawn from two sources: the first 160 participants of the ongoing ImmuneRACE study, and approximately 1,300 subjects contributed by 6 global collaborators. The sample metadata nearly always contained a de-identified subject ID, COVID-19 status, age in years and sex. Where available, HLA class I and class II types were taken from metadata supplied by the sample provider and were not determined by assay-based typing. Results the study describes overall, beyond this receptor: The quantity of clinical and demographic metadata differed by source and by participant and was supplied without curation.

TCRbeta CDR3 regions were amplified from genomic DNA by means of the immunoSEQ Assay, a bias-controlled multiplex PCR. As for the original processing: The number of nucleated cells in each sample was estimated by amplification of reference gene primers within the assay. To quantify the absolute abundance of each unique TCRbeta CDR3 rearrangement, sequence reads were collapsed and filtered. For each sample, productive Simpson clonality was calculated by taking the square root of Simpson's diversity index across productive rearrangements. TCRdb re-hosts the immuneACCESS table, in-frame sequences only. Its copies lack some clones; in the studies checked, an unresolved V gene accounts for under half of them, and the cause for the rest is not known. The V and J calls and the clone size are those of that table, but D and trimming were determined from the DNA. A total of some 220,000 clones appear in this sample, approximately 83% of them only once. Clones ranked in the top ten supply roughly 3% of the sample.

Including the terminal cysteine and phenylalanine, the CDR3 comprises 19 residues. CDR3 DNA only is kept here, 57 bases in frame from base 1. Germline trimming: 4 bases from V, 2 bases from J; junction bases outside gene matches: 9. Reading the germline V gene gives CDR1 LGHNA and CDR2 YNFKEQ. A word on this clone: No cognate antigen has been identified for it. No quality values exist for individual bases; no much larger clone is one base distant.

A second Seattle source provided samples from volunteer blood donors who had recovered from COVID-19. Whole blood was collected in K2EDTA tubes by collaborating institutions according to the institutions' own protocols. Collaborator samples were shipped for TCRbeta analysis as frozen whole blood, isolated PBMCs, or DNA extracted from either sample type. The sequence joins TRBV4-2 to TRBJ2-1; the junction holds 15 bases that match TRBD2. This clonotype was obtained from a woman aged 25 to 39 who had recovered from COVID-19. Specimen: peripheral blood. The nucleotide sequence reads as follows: TGTGCCAGCAGCCTGGGACTAGCGGGAGGCTCCCAGACCTACAATGAGCAGTTCTTC. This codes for CASSLGLAGGSQTYNEQFF.